The 23 T cell receptor beta chains below all came from one sample that was sequenced in a study of post-analysis software for immune sequencing data. Antigens for these TCRs are unknown. Whole-study findings and limits: Patients carried roughly 5 TRBV segments more frequently than controls did, and TRBV5-6, TRBV5-1 and TRBV20-1 were among them.

Carried by the TCR beta cDNA libraries were unique molecular identifiers. Via MiXCR, TCRdb re-called the PCR reads, giving one row per CDR3 protein. The data hold hundreds of thousands of distinct CDR3 sequences, with 45% observed a single time. Sequenced input: blood. These receptors all stem from a girl between 5 and 17 years old with multiple sclerosis.

A note on this clonotype: It may be a read error: a sequence one base away is much more abundant. V is TRBV6-5 and J is TRBJ2-1, with D tentatively TRBD1 (6 bases). V lost 10 bases and J lost 2, with 12 bases in between. CDR1 is MNHEY, CDR2 SVGAGI, per germline. The CDR3 runs to 13 residues. This CDR3 reads CANREGTYNEQFF. CDR3 nucleotide sequence: TGTGCCAACAGGGAAGGAACCTACAATGAGCAGTTCTTC.

Only a few counts were recorded for this clonotype. This chain connects TRBV10-3 to TRBJ2-7; no firm D call. This CDR3 has 11 amino acids. In germline, CDR1 is ENHRY, CDR2 SYGVKD. The V and J ends lost 11 bases and 3 bases respectively, with 11 bases between them. The DNA of the CDR3 is TGTGCCGCGAGGACCGGCTACGAGCAGTACTTC. Encoded protein: CAARTGYEQYF.

This clonotype was observed a few times. The chain is built from TRBV7-2 and TRBJ2-7; no firm D call. Germline loops: CDR1 SGHTA, CDR2 FQGNSA. The CDR3 is 12 residues long. Trimming removed 5 bases at V and 3 bases at J, with 8 bases between. CDR3 region: CASSATGYEQYF. As DNA, the CDR3 is TGTGCCAGCAGCGCCACCGGCTACGAGCAGTACTTC. The full variable domain, rest sourced from reference TRBV7-2 and TRBJ2-7, is GAGVSQSPSNKVTEKGKDVELRCDPISGHTALYWYRQSLGQGLEFLIYFQGNSAPDKSGLPSDRFSAERTGGSVSTLTIQRTQQEDSAVYLCASSATGYEQYFGPGTRLTVT.

The chain combines TRBV7-2 with TRBJ1-1; no reliable D call. The length of the CDR3 is 15 residues. CDR1 and CDR2 from the germline V gene are SGHTA and FQGNSA. V gave up 2 bases and J gave up 1 base, with 11 bases separating them. DNA of the CDR3: TGTGCCAGCAGCTTAATGTCGGCGGCGAACACTGAAGCTTTCTTT. Amino acids: CASSLMSAANTEAFF. The full variable domain, with the rest looked up from reference TRBV7-2 and TRBJ1-1, is GAGVSQSPSNKVTEKGKDVELRCDPISGHTALYWYRQSLGQGLEFLIYFQGNSAPDKSGLPSDRFSAERTGGSVSTLTIQRTQQEDSAVYLCASSLMSAANTEAFFGQGTRLTVV.

This clonotype was found a few times. The CDR3, as DNA: TGTGCCAGCAGCCCCGCAGGGGCCCCCGGCTACGAGCAGTACTTC. Translated: CASSPAGAPGYEQYF. This sequence joins TRBV7-9 and TRBJ2-7, with D maybe TRBD1 (6 bases). Between the trimmed V and J ends, which lost 5 bases and 3 bases, there was a span of 17 bases. This CDR3 has 15 residues. In germline, CDR1 is SEHNR, CDR2 FQNEAQ (reference sequence).

The chain has TRBV6-5 and TRBJ1-1; weak D call: TRBD1 (6 bases). V dropped 3 bases and J dropped 0 bases, with 14 bases sitting between them. This CDR3 has 16 amino acids. Germline lookup yields CDR1 MNHEY and CDR2 SVGAGI. As DNA, the CDR3 is TGTGCCAGCAGTTATAGTACAGGGAACATGAACACTGAAGCTTTCTTT. Amino acid sequence: CASSYSTGNMNTEAFF.

The chain carries TRBV6-5 and TRBJ2-1; TRBD2 aligns across 7 bases. Trimming took 7 bases from V and 7 from J; bases not matched to a gene: 7. The CDR3 runs 13 residues. Germline lookup yields CDR1 MNHEY and CDR2 SVGAGI. CDR3: CASNALADNEQFF. CDR3 DNA: TGTGCCAGCAATGCTCTAGCGGATAATGAGCAGTTCTTC.

The chain carries TRBV15 and TRBJ2-1, with D possibly called TRBD1 or TRBD2 (6 bases each). There are 17 residues in the CDR3. The germline V gene encodes CDR1 LNHNV and CDR2 YYDKDF (reference sequence). Between the trimmed V and J ends, which lost 0 bases and 2 bases, there was a span of 14 bases. The CDR3 DNA follows: TGTGCCACCAGCAGAGAGAGGGGGGCGGGTGCCTACAATGAGCAGTTCTTC. This gives the protein CATSRERGAGAYNEQFF.

The V gene is TRBV4-3, the J gene TRBJ2-1; tentative D call: TRBD2 (5 bases). The CDR3 covers 13 residues. Germline V CDR1 and CDR2: LGHNA, YSLEER. The V and J ends lost 0 bases and 9 bases respectively, with 9 bases between them. In nucleotides, the CDR3 is TGCGCCAGCAGCCAAGATCTTGGGAGTGAGCAGTTCTTC. This codes for CASSQDLGSEQFF.

This clonotype was observed a handful of times. The gene calls are TRBV29-1 and TRBJ2-5; D is unclear. The CDR3 consists of 12 residues. V was shortened by 5 bases and J by 4 bases, with 11 bases between the two germline ends. Germline-derived CDR1 and CDR2 are SQVTM and ANQGSEA. The CDR3 loop is CSVSTRGETQYF. CDR3 DNA sequence: TGCAGCGTTTCGACTCGCGGAGAGACCCAGTACTTC.

The rearrangement uses TRBV29-1 and TRBJ1-2; 7 bases align to TRBD1. The V segment lost 7 bases and the J segment 0 bases; nucleotides outside the gene matches: 5. The germline V gene has CDR1 SQVTM and CDR2 ANQGSEA. The CDR3 length is 13 residues. In nucleotides, the CDR3 is TGCAGCGGTTCAGACAGGGCTAACTATGGCTACACCTTC. Translated, it gives CSGSDRANYGYTF.

In nucleotides, the CDR3 is TGTGCCAGCAGCCAAGATGGATTCCGGGCCAATCAGCCCCAGCATTTT. Its protein product is CASSQDGFRANQPQHF. The chain uses TRBV3-1 and TRBJ1-5, with D uncertain. The ends were cut back, 0 bases at V and 3 bases at J, with 12 bases in the middle. CDR3 length equals 16 residues. Germline CDR1 and CDR2: LGHDT and YNNKEL (reference sequence).

This clonotype was counted only a few times. The gene calls are TRBV29-1 and TRBJ2-1, with 11 nucleotides matching TRBD2. J was trimmed by 6 bases and V by 0 bases; bases with no gene match: 7. Germline-derived CDR1 and CDR2 are SQVTM and ANQGSEA. CDR3 length: 16 residues. The CDR3 loop is CSVEEATSGIFNEQFF. In DNA form, the CDR3 reads TGCAGCGTTGAAGAGGCGACTAGCGGGATTTTCAATGAGCAGTTCTTC.

The chain is built from TRBV14 and TRBJ2-3; 7 nucleotides agree with TRBD2. Germline V CDR1 and CDR2: SGHDN, FVKESK. V was pared by 1 base and J by 2 bases, with 6 bases of the junction left unmatched. This CDR3 spans 16 amino acids. CDR3 residues: CASSQGIAGYTDTQYF. DNA of the CDR3: TGTGCCAGCAGCCAAGGCATAGCGGGCTACACAGATACGCAGTATTTT. Variable domain in full (rest from reference TRBV14 and TRBJ2-3): EAGVTQFPSHSVIEKGQTVTLRCDPISGHDNLYWYRRVMGKEIKFLLHFVKESKQDESGMPNNRFLAERTGGTYSTLKVQPAELEDSGVYFCASSQGIAGYTDTQYFGPGTRLTVL.

The V call is TRBV9, the J call TRBJ2-1, with TRBD2 matching 9 bases. With 0 bases clipped from V and 1 base from J, the junction kept 11 bases outside the gene matches. The CDR3 covers 19 residues. Germline V gene lookup returns CDR1 SGDLS and CDR2 YYNGEE. The CDR3 protein is CASSVDPAGGLASYNEQFF. CDR3 DNA sequence: TGTGCCAGCAGCGTAGATCCGGCGGGAGGACTAGCGTCCTACAATGAGCAGTTCTTC.

The V gene is TRBV6-5, the J gene TRBJ2-7; 9 positions match TRBD1. Losses at the gene ends were 1 base for V and 0 bases for J; bases not matched to a gene: 4. CDR1 and CDR2 (germline): MNHEY, SVGAGI. The CDR3 contains 16 residues. The CDR3 sequence is CASSYWDRVSSYEQYF. The CDR3 DNA sequence: TGTGCCAGCAGTTACTGGGACAGGGTGAGCTCCTACGAGCAGTACTTC.

The CDR3 region is CASSQEEGTRFVGYTF. For the CDR3, the DNA is TGTGCCAGCAGCCAAGAGGAGGGGACGCGGTTCGTGGGCTACACCTTC. The gene calls are TRBV4-2 and TRBJ1-2, with TRBD1 as a possible D gene (5 bases). Germline assignment: CDR1 LGHNA and CDR2 YNFKEQ. This CDR3 comprises 16 residues. V was clipped by 0 bases and J by 8 bases, with 19 bases between them.

The chain couples TRBV5-1 to TRBJ1-4; the match to TRBD1 covers 7 bases. Germline assignment: CDR1 SGHRS and CDR2 YFSETQ. V lost 0 bases to trimming and J lost 13 bases; unmatched junction nucleotides: 12. CDR3 size: 15 residues. The CDR3 region is CASSLALTGPGRLFF. CDR3 sequence (DNA): TGCGCCAGCAGCTTGGCCTTGACAGGGCCCGGTCGACTGTTTTTT.

The rearrangement uses TRBV5-5 and TRBJ1-1; 7 bases are shared with TRBD1. There are 16 residues in the CDR3. V was pared by 5 bases and J by 1 base, with 11 bases of the junction left unmatched. CDR1 is SGHKS and CDR2 is YYEKEE in the germline V gene (reference sequence). The DNA for the CDR3 is TGTGCCAGCAGACAACAGGGGTTTATTCCGAACACTGAAGCTTTCTTT. This translates into CASRQQGFIPNTEAFF.

V usage is TRBV6-1 and J usage is TRBJ1-2; maybe TRBD1 (6 bases). V was cut by 5 bases and J by 3 bases, with 13 bases left in between. Per germline, CDR1 MNHNS and CDR2 SASEGT. The CDR3 spans 14 residues. CDR3: CASSIQTGHYGYTF. The CDR3 DNA is TGTGCCAGCAGTATCCAGACAGGCCACTATGGCTACACCTTC.

Only a few counts were recorded for this clonotype. The V gene is TRBV20-1, the J gene TRBJ2-3; 12 bases agree with TRBD2. CDR1 DFQATT and CDR2 SNEGSKA come from the germline V gene (reference sequence). The CDR3 has 19 amino acids. Trimming cost V 3 bases and J 2 bases; bases outside gene matches: 15. The CDR3 DNA sequence: TGCAGTGCTAGCGGAGGTGGGGCTAGCGGGAGGGTCGCCACAGATACGCAGTATTTT. Its translation is CSASGGGASGRVATDTQYF.

In its sample, this clonotype was seen a few times. V gene TRBV6-5 combines with J gene TRBJ2-7, with TRBD1 identical over 7 bases. CDR1 is MNHEY, CDR2 SVGAGI, per germline. The CDR3 totals 13 residues. V was pared by 2 bases and J by 4 bases, with 2 bases of the junction left unmatched. The CDR3 sequence is CASSYQTGYEQYF. CDR3 DNA: TGTGCCAGCAGTTACCAGACAGGGTACGAGCAGTACTTC.

This clonotype has a handful of counts. DNA of the CDR3: TGTGCCAGCAGCGGCGGGAGGAACTCCTACAATGAGCAGTTCTTC. It codes for CASSGGRNSYNEQFF. The V and J genes are TRBV5-4 and TRBJ2-1, with 8 nucleotides matching TRBD2. Germline assignment: CDR1 SGHNT and CDR2 YYREEE (reference sequence). CDR3 length equals 15 residues. The V gene end was trimmed by 4 bases and the J gene end by 0 bases; junction bases not matched to a gene: 3.